The entry below describes one T cell receptor beta chain. The CDR3 spans 14 residues. The V gene lost 0 bases and the J gene lost 0 bases, with 7 bases spanning the gap. Per the germline V gene, CDR1 is SGHRS and CDR2 is YFSETQ. The source of the sample is a study of OX40 agonist ivuxolimab in advanced cancers. Sequenced by immunoSEQ multiplex PCR; TCRdb stores in-frame clones only, minus some. Of 55,000 to 65,000 clones listed, about 85% are singletons. The origin of this receptor is an adult with an advanced solid tumor such as melanoma, head and neck, liver or kidney cancer. The J gene is TRBJ2-7, the V gene TRBV5-1; D may be TRBD2 (5 bases). Source: CD4+ or CD8+ T cells sorted from blood, taken in a trial of the OX40 agonist ivuxolimab. The CDR3 nucleotides are TGCGCCAGCAGCTTGGTAGACTACTCCTACGAGCAGTACTTC. Translating it yields CASSLVDYSYEQYF.